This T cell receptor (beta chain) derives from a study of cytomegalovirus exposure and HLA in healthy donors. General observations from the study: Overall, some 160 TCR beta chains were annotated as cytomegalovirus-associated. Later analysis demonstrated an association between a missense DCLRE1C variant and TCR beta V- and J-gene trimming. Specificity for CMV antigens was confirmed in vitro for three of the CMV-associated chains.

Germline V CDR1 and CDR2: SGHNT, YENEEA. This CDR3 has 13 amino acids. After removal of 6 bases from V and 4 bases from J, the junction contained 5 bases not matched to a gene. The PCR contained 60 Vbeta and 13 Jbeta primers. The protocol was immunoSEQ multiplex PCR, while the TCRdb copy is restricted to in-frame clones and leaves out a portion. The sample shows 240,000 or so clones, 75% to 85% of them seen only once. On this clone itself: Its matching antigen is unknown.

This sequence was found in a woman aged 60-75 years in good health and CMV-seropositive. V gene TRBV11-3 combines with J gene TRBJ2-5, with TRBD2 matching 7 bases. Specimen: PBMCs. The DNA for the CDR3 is TGTGCCAGCAGGCTAGCGGAGGGAGAGACCCAGTACTTC. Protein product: CASRLAEGETQYF.